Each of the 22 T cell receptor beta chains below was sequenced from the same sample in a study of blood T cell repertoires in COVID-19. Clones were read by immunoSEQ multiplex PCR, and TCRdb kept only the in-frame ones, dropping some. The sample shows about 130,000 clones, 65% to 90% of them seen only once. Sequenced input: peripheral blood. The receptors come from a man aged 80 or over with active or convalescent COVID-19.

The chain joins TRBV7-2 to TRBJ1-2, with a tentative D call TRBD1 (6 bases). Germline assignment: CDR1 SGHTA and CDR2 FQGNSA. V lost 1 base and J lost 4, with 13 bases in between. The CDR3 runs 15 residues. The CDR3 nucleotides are TGTGCCAGCAGCTTAGATTCCGGACAGCCCTATGGCTACACCTTC. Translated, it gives CASSLDSGQPYGYTF.

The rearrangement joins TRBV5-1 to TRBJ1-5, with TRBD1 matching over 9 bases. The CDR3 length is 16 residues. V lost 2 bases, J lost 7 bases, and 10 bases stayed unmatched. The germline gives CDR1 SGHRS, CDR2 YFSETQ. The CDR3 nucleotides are TGCGCCAGCAGCTTAGCACCCACAGGGGGCGGACAGCCCCAGCATTTT. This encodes CASSLAPTGGGQPQHF.

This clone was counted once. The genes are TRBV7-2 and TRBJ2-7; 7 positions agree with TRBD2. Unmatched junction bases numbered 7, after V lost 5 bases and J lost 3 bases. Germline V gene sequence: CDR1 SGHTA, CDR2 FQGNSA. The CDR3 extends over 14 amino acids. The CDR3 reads CASSLMTSSYEQYF. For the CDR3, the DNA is TGTGCCAGCAGCCTAATGACTAGCAGCTACGAGCAGTACTTC.

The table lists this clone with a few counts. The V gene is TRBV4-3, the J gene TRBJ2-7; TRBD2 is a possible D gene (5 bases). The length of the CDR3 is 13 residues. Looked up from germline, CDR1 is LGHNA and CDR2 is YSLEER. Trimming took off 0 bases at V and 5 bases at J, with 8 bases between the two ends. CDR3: CASSQEAGNEQYF. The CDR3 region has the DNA TGCGCCAGCAGCCAAGAGGCCGGGAACGAGCAGTACTTC.

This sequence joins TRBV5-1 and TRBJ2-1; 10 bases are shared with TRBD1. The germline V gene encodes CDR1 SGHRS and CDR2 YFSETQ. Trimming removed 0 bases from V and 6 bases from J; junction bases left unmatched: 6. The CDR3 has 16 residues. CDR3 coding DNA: TGCGCCAGCAGCTTGGGATTTGGGACAGGGGTCAATGAGCAGTTCTTC. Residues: CASSLGFGTGVNEQFF.

In DNA form, the CDR3 reads TGTGCCAGCAGCCTAGGCCCTAATGAAAAACTGTTTTTT. It is translated as CASSLGPNEKLFF. V and J are TRBV7-3 and TRBJ1-4, with D unclear. CDR1 is SGHTA and CDR2 is FQGTGA in the germline V gene. V dropped 5 bases and J dropped 3 bases, with 7 bases sitting between them. The CDR3 runs 13 residues.

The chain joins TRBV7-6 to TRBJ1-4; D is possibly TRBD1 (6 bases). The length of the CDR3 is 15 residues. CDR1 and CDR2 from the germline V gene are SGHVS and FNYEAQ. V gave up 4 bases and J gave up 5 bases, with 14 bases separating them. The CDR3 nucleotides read TGTGCCAGCAGCTCCCTCAGGGGAAGGAATGAAAAACTGTTTTTT. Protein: CASSSLRGRNEKLFF.

The CDR3 region has the DNA TGTGCCAGCAGCTTAGCGAGGACTAGCGGGCTTAACTCCTACGAGCAGTACTTC. Translated: CASSLARTSGLNSYEQYF. This chain joins TRBV7-2 and TRBJ2-7, with 11 bases identical to TRBD2. The V and J ends lost 0 bases and 0 bases, in that order; junction bases with no gene match: 7. This CDR3 contains 18 residues. The V gene's germline CDR1 is SGHTA and CDR2 FQGNSA.

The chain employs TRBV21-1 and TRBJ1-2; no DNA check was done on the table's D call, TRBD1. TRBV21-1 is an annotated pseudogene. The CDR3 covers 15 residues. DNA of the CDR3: TGTGCCAGCAGTAATCAAGGACAGGGTGGCTATGGCTACACCTTC. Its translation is CASSNQGQGGYGYTF.

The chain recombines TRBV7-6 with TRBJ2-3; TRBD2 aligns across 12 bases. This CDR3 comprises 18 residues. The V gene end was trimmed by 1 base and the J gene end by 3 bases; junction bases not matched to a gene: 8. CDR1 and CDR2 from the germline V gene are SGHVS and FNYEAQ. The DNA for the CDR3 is TGTGCCAGCAGCTTAGAGCCCTCGACTAGCGGGGGTACAGATACGCAGTATTTT. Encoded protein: CASSLEPSTSGGTDTQYF.

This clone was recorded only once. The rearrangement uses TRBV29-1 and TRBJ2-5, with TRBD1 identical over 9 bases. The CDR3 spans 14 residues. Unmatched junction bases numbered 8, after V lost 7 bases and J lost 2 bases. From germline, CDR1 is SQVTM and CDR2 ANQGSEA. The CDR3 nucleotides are TGCAGCGCCTACGCCGGGACAGGGCAAGAGACCCAGTACTTC. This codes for CSAYAGTGQETQYF.

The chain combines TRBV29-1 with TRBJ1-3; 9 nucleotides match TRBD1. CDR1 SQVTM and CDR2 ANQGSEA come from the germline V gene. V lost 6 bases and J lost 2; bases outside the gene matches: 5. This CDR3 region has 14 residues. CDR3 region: CSVNTGGPGNTIYF. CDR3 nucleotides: TGCAGCGTAAATACAGGGGGCCCTGGAAACACCATATATTTT.

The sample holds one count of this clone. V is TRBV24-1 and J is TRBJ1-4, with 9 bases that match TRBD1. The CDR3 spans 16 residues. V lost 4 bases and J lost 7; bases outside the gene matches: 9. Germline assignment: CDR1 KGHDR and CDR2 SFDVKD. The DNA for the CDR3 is TGTGCCACCAGTGAAGGACAGGGGTCTTATAGTGAAAAACTGTTTTTT. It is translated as CATSEGQGSYSEKLFF.

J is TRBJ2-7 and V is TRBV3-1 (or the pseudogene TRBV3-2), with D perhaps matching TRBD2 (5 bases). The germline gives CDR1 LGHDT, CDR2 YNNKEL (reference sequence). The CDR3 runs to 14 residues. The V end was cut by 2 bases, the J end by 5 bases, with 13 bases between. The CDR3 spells CASSQQGRSDEQYF. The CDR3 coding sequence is TGTGCCAGCAGCCAACAAGGGAGATCGGACGAGCAGTACTTC.

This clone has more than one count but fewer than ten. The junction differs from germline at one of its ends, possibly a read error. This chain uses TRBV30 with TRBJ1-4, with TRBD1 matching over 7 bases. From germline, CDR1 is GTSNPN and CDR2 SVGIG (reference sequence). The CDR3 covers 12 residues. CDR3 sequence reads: CAWSFQTGFVSF. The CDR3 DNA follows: TGTGCCTGGAGTTTTCAGACAGGGTTCGTATCATTT. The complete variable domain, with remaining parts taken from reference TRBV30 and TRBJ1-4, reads SQTIHQWPATLVQPVGSPLSLECTVEGTSNPNLYWYRQAAGRGLQLLFYSVGIGQISSEVPQNLSASRPQDRQFILSSKKLLLSDSGFYLCAWSFQTGFVSFGSGTQLSVL.

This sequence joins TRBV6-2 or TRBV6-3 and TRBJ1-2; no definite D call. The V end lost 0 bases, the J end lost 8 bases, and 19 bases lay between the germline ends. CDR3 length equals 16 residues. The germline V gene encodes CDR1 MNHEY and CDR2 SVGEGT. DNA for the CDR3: TGTGCCAGCAGTTACTCGCTGGAAGCGGGCAGACGGGGCTACACCTTC. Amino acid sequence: CASSYSLEAGRRGYTF.

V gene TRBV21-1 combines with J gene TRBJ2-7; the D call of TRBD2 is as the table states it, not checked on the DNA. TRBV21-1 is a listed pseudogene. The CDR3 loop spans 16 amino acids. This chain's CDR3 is CASSGTRTSDRYEQYF. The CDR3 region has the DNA TGTGCCAGCAGCGGAACTCGGACTAGCGATCGCTACGAGCAGTACTTC.

CDR3 loop: CSIRQVFKDTEAFF. The CDR3 DNA reads as TGCAGCATCCGACAGGTTTTTAAAGACACTGAAGCTTTCTTT. The chain combines TRBV29-1 with TRBJ1-1, with D perhaps matching TRBD1 (6 bases). Trimming left V 8 bases short and J 3 bases short, with 19 bases between. The CDR3 runs to 14 residues. Germline V gives CDR1 SQVTM, CDR2 ANQGSEA. Together with reference TRBV29-1 and TRBJ1-1, the CDR3 gives the full variable domain: SAVISQKPSRDICQRGTSLTIQCQVDSQVTMMFWYRQQPGQSLTLIATANQGSEATYESGFVIDKFPISRPNLTFSTLTVSNMSPEDSSIYLCSIRQVFKDTEAFFGQGTRLTVV.

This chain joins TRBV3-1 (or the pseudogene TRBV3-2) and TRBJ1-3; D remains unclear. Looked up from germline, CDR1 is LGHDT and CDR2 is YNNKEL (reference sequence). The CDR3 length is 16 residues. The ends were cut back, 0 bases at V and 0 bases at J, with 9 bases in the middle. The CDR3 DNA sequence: TGTGCCAGCAGCCAAGATGCAGGACTCTCTGGAAACACCATATATTTT. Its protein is CASSQDAGLSGNTIYF.

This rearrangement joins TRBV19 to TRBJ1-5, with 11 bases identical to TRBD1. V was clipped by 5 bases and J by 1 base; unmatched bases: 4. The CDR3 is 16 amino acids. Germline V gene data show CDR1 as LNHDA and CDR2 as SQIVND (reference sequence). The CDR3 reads CASSPRTGGSNQPQHF. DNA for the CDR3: TGTGCCAGTAGTCCCCGGACAGGGGGCAGCAATCAGCCCCAGCATTTT.

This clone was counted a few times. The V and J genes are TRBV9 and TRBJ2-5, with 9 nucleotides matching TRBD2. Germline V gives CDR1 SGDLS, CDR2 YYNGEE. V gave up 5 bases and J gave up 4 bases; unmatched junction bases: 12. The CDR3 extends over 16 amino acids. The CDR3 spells CASSPAGGYAGETQYF. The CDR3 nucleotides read TGTGCCAGCAGTCCAGCGGGGGGTTACGCAGGAGAGACCCAGTACTTC.

The CDR3 nucleotides read TGCGCCAGCAGAGAGGGACTTTCGACTAATGAAAAACTGTTTTTT. It codes for CASREGLSTNEKLFF. J is TRBJ1-4 and V is TRBV5-1; D might be TRBD1 (5 bases). The germline V gene has CDR1 SGHRS and CDR2 YFSETQ. Trimming left V 5 bases short and J 2 bases short, with 13 bases between. The CDR3 covers 15 residues.